This passage covers 22 T cell receptor beta chains from one sample sequenced in a study of shared clonotypes between healthy human individuals. Libraries were prepared by immunoSEQ multiplex PCR; TCRdb keeps only in-frame clonotypes and omits some of them. The sample has approximately 2.3 million clones, 90% to 95% seen once; the top ten hold approximately 0.4%. The specimen was naive CD4+ T cells from PBMCs. The sample's subset: CD45RA+ positively selected. All receptors derive from a man aged 18 to 30 in good health. Some clones in this sample may be carry-over from other donors' samples.

The chain combines TRBV10-3 with TRBJ1-4, with a tentative D call TRBD1 (6 bases). The ends were cut back, 5 bases at V and 3 bases at J, with 13 bases in the middle. The CDR3 has 15 amino acids. CDR1 is ENHRY and CDR2 is SYGVKD in the germline V gene. The CDR3 is CAISNRAAANEKLFF. Written as DNA, the CDR3 is TGTGCCATCAGTAACAGGGCAGCGGCTAATGAAAAACTGTTTTTT.

J is TRBJ2-7 and V is TRBV7-2; no firm D call. Trimming stripped 1 base from V and 3 bases from J, with 10 bases between. Germline assignment: CDR1 SGHTA and CDR2 FQGNSA. The CDR3 is made up of 14 amino acids. This CDR3 reads CASSLGLGNYEQYF. DNA for the CDR3: TGTGCCAGCAGCTTAGGGCTGGGGAACTACGAGCAGTACTTC.

The V gene is TRBV5-6, the J gene TRBJ2-7; perhaps TRBD2 as D (6 bases). The germline CDR1 and CDR2 sequences are SGHDT and YYEEEE. Trimming took 4 bases from V and 5 from J, leaving 22 bases between them. The CDR3 is 16 amino acids. The DNA for the CDR3 is TGTGCCAGCAGCCTGAGCGGCGGGACCAATACGGACGAGCAGTACTTC. This translates into CASSLSGGTNTDEQYF.

The V gene is TRBV2, the J gene TRBJ2-4; TRBD1 aligns across 10 bases. The CDR3 contains 15 residues. The V gene's germline CDR1 is SNHLY and CDR2 FYNNEI. With V trimmed by 6 bases and J by 7 bases, 9 bases remained unmatched. The CDR3 DNA reads as TGTGCCAGCAGGGAGGACAGGGGGGTAGTGAACATTCAGTACTTC. Protein sequence: CASREDRGVVNIQYF.

The chain joins TRBV5-1 to TRBJ1-2; D not resolved. This CDR3 has 14 residues. Trimming shortened V by 1 base and J by 8 bases, and 15 bases separated the two germline ends. Germline CDR1 SGHRS, CDR2 YFSETQ. The CDR3: CASSLTIPPAGYTF. As DNA, the CDR3 is TGCGCCAGCAGCTTGACAATCCCACCGGCCGGCTACACCTTC.

The V gene is TRBV28, the J gene TRBJ2-5; tentative D call: TRBD2 (6 bases). Germline V lookup: CDR1 MDHEN, CDR2 SYDVKM. The CDR3 covers 13 residues. V was clipped by 2 bases and J by 9 bases, with 13 bases between them. The CDR3: CASSLGQTGAQYF. The CDR3 nucleotides are TGTGCCAGCAGTTTAGGCCAAACGGGGGCCCAGTACTTC.

J is TRBJ2-5 and V is TRBV19, with a tentative D call TRBD2 (5 bases). Germline-derived CDR1 and CDR2 are LNHDA and SQIVND (reference sequence). This CDR3 contains 14 residues. V was clipped by 6 bases and J by 2 bases, with 13 bases between them. CDR3 coding DNA: TGTGCCAGTAGGAAACCGGGAACGCAAGAGACCCAGTACTTC. Its translation: CASRKPGTQETQYF.

This clone was recorded only once. This chain links TRBV28 with TRBJ2-7; 8 bases fit TRBD2. The CDR3 runs 14 residues. CDR1 is MDHEN, CDR2 SYDVKM, per germline. V was clipped by 6 bases and J by 3 bases; unmatched bases: 7. The CDR3 sequence: CASSPTSGYYEQYF. As DNA, the CDR3 is TGTGCCAGCAGCCCTACTAGCGGCTACTACGAGCAGTACTTC. Looking up the rest from reference TRBV28 and TRBJ2-7 gives the full variable domain: DVKVTQSSRYLVKRTGEKVFLECVQDMDHENMFWYRQDPGLGLRLIYFSYDVKMKEKGDIPEGYSVSREKKERFSLILESASTNQTSMYLCASSPTSGYYEQYFGPGTRLTVT.

This chain joins TRBV5-8 and TRBJ1-3; 8 bases fit TRBD1. This CDR3 has 16 amino acids. Germline-derived CDR1 and CDR2 are SGHTS and YDEGEE. Trimming at V came to 4 bases and at J to 4 bases, leaving 10 bases not matched to a gene. CDR3 loop: CASSDLDRVKGNTIYF. CDR3 DNA sequence: TGTGCCAGCAGCGACCTGGACAGGGTGAAAGGAAACACCATATATTTT.

The chain is built from TRBV6-6 and TRBJ1-2; unclear D gene. Germline V gene data show CDR1 as MNHNY and CDR2 as SVGAGI (reference sequence). Trimming pared 5 bases from V and 0 bases from J, leaving 13 bases between. This CDR3 has 15 residues. CDR3 DNA: TGTGCCAGCAGTAAGATGGCCCCACCTAACTATGGCTACACCTTC. This translates into CASSKMAPPNYGYTF.

This chain connects TRBV19 to TRBJ1-2; D uncertain. CDR1 is LNHDA and CDR2 is SQIVND in the germline V gene (reference sequence). The CDR3 sequence is 16 residues long. Trimming pared 6 bases from V and 6 bases from J, leaving 23 bases between. The CDR3 DNA follows: TGTGCCAGTAGGGAAAATTGGGCGGCCGTAGAGGATGGCTACACCTTC. This codes for CASRENWAAVEDGYTF.

This clone was seen a single time. The V and J genes are TRBV10-3 and TRBJ1-4; possible D gene TRBD1, 5 bases. CDR1 and CDR2 (germline): ENHRY, SYGVKD. With 8 bases removed from V and 7 bases from J, the gap between germline ends came to 14 bases. The CDR3 extends over 13 amino acids. This CDR3 is CAIQGSEAEKLFF. The CDR3 DNA reads as TGTGCCATCCAGGGATCCGAGGCTGAAAAACTGTTTTTT.

The chain uses TRBV10-1 and TRBJ2-7, with 8 bases aligning to TRBD1. The CDR3 has 14 amino acids. The junction had 3 bases not matched to a gene; V was cut back by 3 bases and J by 2 bases. Germline V gene sequence: CDR1 WNHNN, CDR2 SYGVQD (reference sequence). This chain's CDR3 is CASSERQGPYEQYF. The CDR3 DNA follows: TGCGCCAGCAGTGAAAGACAGGGGCCCTACGAGCAGTACTTC.

This clone appeared once. V is TRBV7-9 and J is TRBJ2-4; D remains ambiguous. The germline CDR1 and CDR2 sequences are SEHNR and FQNEAQ (reference sequence). V was trimmed by 0 bases and J by 1 base, leaving 4 bases between them. This CDR3 has 14 amino acids. CDR3 sequence: CASSLAGAKNIQYF. The CDR3 region has the DNA TGTGCCAGCAGCTTAGCAGGGGCCAAAAACATTCAGTACTTC.

This rearrangement joins TRBV14 to TRBJ2-5, with a possible D match to TRBD2 (5 bases). The V and J ends lost 0 bases and 7 bases respectively, with 15 bases between them. This CDR3 spans 15 amino acids. The V gene's germline CDR1 is SGHDN and CDR2 FVKESK. The CDR3 coding sequence is TGTGCCAGCAGCCAAGATGTAAGGACTGAAGGGACCCAGTACTTC. Protein product: CASSQDVRTEGTQYF.

The chain uses TRBV5-1 and TRBJ2-3, with TRBD2 identical over 11 bases. This CDR3 region has 15 residues. V dropped 0 bases and J dropped 6; count of bases not matched to a gene: 3. Germline CDR1 is SGHRS and CDR2 is YFSETQ. In nucleotides, the CDR3 is TGCGCCAGCAGCTTGGACACTAGCGGGAGCGATACGCAGTATTTT. This translates into CASSLDTSGSDTQYF.

The gene calls are TRBV6-6 and TRBJ1-3; D not resolved. Trimming left V 6 bases short and J 0 bases short, with 9 bases between. In germline, CDR1 is MNHNY, CDR2 SVGAGI (reference sequence). The CDR3 loop spans 14 amino acids. The CDR3 coding sequence is TGTGCCAGCAGCGTAGGTTACTCTGGAAACACCATATATTTT. Protein: CASSVGYSGNTIYF.

This chain uses TRBV28 with TRBJ1-1; the D is unclear. The germline CDR1 and CDR2 sequences are MDHEN and SYDVKM. The CDR3 loop spans 11 amino acids. Trimming removed 8 bases from V and 3 bases from J, with 7 bases in between. The CDR3 protein is CASFTHTEAFF. The CDR3 DNA sequence: TGTGCCAGCTTTACCCACACTGAAGCTTTCTTT.

For the CDR3, the DNA is TGTGCCAGCAGTGATCTATATGGGGAGGCGACCCAGTACTTC. This translates into CASSDLYGEATQYF. The chain carries TRBV2 and TRBJ2-5, with a tentative D call TRBD2 (6 bases). The CDR3 runs to 14 residues. Germline CDR1 and CDR2: SNHLY and FYNNEI. The V end was cut by 3 bases, the J end by 7 bases, with 15 bases between.

The rearrangement joins TRBV28 to TRBJ1-1; D perhaps matches TRBD1 (5 bases). The CDR3 totals 15 residues. CDR1 and CDR2 from the germline V gene are MDHEN and SYDVKM. Trimming took off 3 bases at V and 0 bases at J, with 11 bases between the two ends. The CDR3 DNA reads as TGTGCCAGCAGTTTTAGGGGTCTCCTGAACACTGAAGCTTTCTTT. Its protein product is CASSFRGLLNTEAFF.

This chain joins TRBV18 and TRBJ1-2; D might be TRBD1 (6 bases). This CDR3 has 15 amino acids. The germline gives CDR1 KGHSH, CDR2 LQKENI. With 3 bases removed from V and 4 bases from J, the gap between germline ends came to 15 bases. The chain's CDR3 is CASSPGTTKSYGYTF. The CDR3 nucleotides are TGTGCCAGCTCACCGGGGACAACAAAGTCCTATGGCTACACCTTC.

V usage is TRBV18 and J usage is TRBJ2-7, with 13 bases aligning to TRBD2. The germline V gene encodes CDR1 KGHSH and CDR2 LQKENI. V trimming: 2 bases; J trimming: 5 bases; junction bases outside the gene matches: 3. CDR3 length: 15 amino acids. The CDR3 is CASSPGLAGANEQYF. In DNA form, the CDR3 reads TGTGCCAGCTCACCAGGACTAGCGGGAGCCAACGAGCAGTACTTC.